The entry that follows covers one T cell receptor beta chain sequence. The data stem from a study of blood T cell repertoires in COVID-19. Whole-study context: There were acute and convalescent COVID-19 samples, and they came from the United States, Italy and Spain.

Original methodology: Reference gene primers were amplified, and this amplification served to estimate nucleated cell counts. The table came from immunoSEQ multiplex PCR; TCRdb's copy has only in-frame clones and leaves some out. V, J and clone size derive from that table, while D and trimming were established from the DNA sequence. The sample holds about 100,000 clones, more than 65% seen once. The sequence was obtained from a man aged 70 or older with active or convalescent COVID-19. Sequences were obtained from peripheral blood.

The CDR3 DNA is TGTGCCAGCAGCAGGGGGACAGGGATCCATGGCTACACCTTC. This codes for CASSRGTGIHGYTF. The chain joins TRBV21-1 to TRBJ1-2; the table's D gene call, TRBD1, was not cross checked with the DNA. TRBV21-1 is listed as a pseudogene. This CDR3 is built from 14 residues.